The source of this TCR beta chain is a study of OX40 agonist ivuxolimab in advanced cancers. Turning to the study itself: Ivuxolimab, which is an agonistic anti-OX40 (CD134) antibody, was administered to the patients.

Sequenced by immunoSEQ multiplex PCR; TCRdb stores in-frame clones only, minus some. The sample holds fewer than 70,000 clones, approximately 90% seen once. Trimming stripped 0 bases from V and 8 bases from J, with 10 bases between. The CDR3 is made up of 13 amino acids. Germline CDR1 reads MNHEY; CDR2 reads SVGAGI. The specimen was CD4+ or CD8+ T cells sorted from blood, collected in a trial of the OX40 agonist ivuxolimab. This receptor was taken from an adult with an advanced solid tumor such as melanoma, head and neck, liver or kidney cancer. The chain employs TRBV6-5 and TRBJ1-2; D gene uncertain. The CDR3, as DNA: TGTGCCAGCAGTTACTCTGGAACAGCCGGCTACACCTTC. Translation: CASSYSGTAGYTF.